This T cell receptor (beta chain) derives from a study of human T cells and chemical hapten exposure. About the study: Weekly administration of diphenylcyclopropenone to the scalp of patients continued throughout the approximately 26-week study. General study findings and limits: The study found that PT1 expanded TCR counts correlated positively with patch test score.

This clonotype was detected a few times. Its antigen is unidentified. The time point here: patch test 1, 2 weeks after DPC sensitization. Regarding treatment: therapeutic diphenylcyclopropenone sensitization with weekly scalp DPC. It was unfractionated whole blood from which total RNA was extracted. TCRdb passed the RACE reads through MiXCR, listing each CDR3 protein once. The repertoire holds some 120,000 distinct CDR3 sequences, about 12% seen once, with 1.2% to 1.5% in the top ten. This material consisted of whole blood, taken in connection with sensitization to the hapten diphenylcyclopropenone (DPC). The sequence was obtained from a woman in her 50s with alopecia areata. Some clones in this sample may be carry-over from other donors' samples.

CDR3 DNA sequence: TGTGCCAGCAGCTTGGCTCTGTCGGGGGGCCTCACAGATACGCAGTATTTT. The encoded protein is CASSLALSGGLTDTQYF. The J gene is TRBJ2-3, the V gene TRBV5-4; D is possibly TRBD2 (7 bases). The CDR3 sequence is 17 residues long. Trimming took 0 bases from V and 2 from J, leaving 16 bases between them. CDR1 is SGHNT, CDR2 YYREEE, per germline (reference sequence).